This T cell receptor (beta chain) was sequenced for a study of control samples from healthy donors and cancer patients. Sequencing used immunoSEQ multiplex PCR; TCRdb keeps in-frame clones, though not all of them. The sample shows over 100,000 clones, approximately 90% of them seen only once. CDR3 length equals 13 residues. V shed 4 bases and J 5 bases; nucleotides not matched to a gene: 6. Per the germline V gene, CDR1 is SQVTM and CDR2 is ANQGSEA. This clonotype was obtained from a woman aged 18-30 years in good health. The chain links TRBV29-1 to TRBJ1-2; 8 nucleotides agree with TRBD1. The specimen sequenced was blood. CDR3 sequence (DNA): TGCAGCGTTGGTACAGGGGGGGTGTATGGCTACACCTTC. Residues: CSVGTGGVYGYTF.